This T cell receptor (beta chain) was documented in a study of blood T cell repertoires in COVID-19. Whole-study context: Samples of COVID-19 (acute and convalescent) were obtained from the United States, Italy and Spain. PBMCs, B-cell-depleted T cells, or T cells provided the cDNA or gDNA that made up the material.

Unmatched junction bases numbered 5, after V lost 4 bases and J lost 2 bases. Germline values: CDR1 LGHDT, CDR2 YNNKEL (reference sequence). The CDR3 spans 14 residues. As originally analysed: It was from reference gene primer amplification that nucleated cell counts were estimated. Method: immunoSEQ multiplex PCR; TCRdb's copy keeps in-frame clones and lacks some. V and J calls plus clone size are reproduced from that table; the DNA served to infer D and trimming. The sample contains tens of thousands of clones, roughly 82% of which appear only once. This clonotype was obtained from a human donor in a cohort sampled during active COVID-19. The sequencing sample was made of peripheral blood. V usage is TRBV3-1 (or the pseudogene TRBV3-2) and J usage is TRBJ2-7, with TRBD2 matching over 7 bases. In DNA form, the CDR3 reads TGTGCCAGCAGCCTCAGCGGGAATACCTACGAGCAGTACTTC. Amino acids: CASSLSGNTYEQYF.